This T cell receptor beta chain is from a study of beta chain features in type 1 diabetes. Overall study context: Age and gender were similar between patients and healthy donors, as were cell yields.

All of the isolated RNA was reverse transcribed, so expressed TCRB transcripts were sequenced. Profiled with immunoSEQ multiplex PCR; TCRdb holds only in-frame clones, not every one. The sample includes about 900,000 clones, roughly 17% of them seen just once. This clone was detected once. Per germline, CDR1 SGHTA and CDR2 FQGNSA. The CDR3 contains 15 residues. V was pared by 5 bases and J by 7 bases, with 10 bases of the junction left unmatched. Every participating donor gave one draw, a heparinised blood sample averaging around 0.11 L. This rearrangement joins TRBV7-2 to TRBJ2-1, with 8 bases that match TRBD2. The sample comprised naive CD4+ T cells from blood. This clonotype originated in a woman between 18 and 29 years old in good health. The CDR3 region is CASSRPGTRWNEQFF. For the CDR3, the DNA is TGTGCCAGCAGCCGTCCCGGGACTAGGTGGAATGAGCAGTTCTTC.